Presented here are 26 T cell receptor beta chains from one specimen sequenced in a study of CD8 T cells in ankylosing spondylitis. The study, taken as a whole, reports: One TCR beta motif, made up of eight or nine highly homologous variants, appeared characteristic of ankylosing spondylitis blood.

No antigens are known for them. TCRdb re-called the 5' RACE reads with MiXCR, one entry per CDR3 protein. This table has a few hundred thousand distinct CDR3 sequences, around 7.6% appearing once. Sequenced: blood, either unsorted or a sorted T cell fraction (not recorded which). These receptors came from a male donor with ankylosing spondylitis.

There are a few counts of this clonotype. The chain has TRBV6-5 and TRBJ2-5; TRBD2 agrees at 14 bases. With V trimmed by 0 bases and J by 5 bases, 11 bases remained unmatched. CDR1 and CDR2 from the germline V gene are MNHEY and SVGAGI. The CDR3 is 19 amino acids. The DNA for the CDR3 is TGTGCCAGCAGTTACTCGCGTCAGACTAGCGGGAGGGCCGGTGAGACCCAGTACTTC. Amino acids: CASSYSRQTSGRAGETQYF.

J is TRBJ2-1 and V is TRBV18, with D uncertain. CDR1 and CDR2 (germline): KGHSH, LQKENI. V was clipped by 1 base and J by 0 bases, with 7 bases between them. This CDR3 is 15 amino acids long. The CDR3 sequence is CASSPRWGSYNEQFF. In DNA, the CDR3 is TGTGCCAGCTCACCACGGTGGGGCTCCTACAATGAGCAGTTCTTC.

This clonotype showed up just a few times. V and J are TRBV4-3 and TRBJ2-1; 14 bases are shared with TRBD2. This CDR3 contains 19 residues. Germline lookup yields CDR1 LGHNA and CDR2 YSLEER. J lost 9 bases, V lost 0 bases, and 13 bases had no gene match. CDR3 loop: CASSQEIPGTSGSSPEQFF. CDR3 DNA sequence: TGCGCCAGCAGCCAAGAGATTCCCGGGACTAGCGGGAGCTCGCCTGAGCAGTTCTTC.

This clonotype has only a few counts. J is TRBJ1-1 and V is TRBV29-1, with no clear D. V lost 7 bases and J 3 bases, leaving 6 bases between the germline ends. Germline CDR1 and CDR2: SQVTM and ANQGSEA. The CDR3 loop spans 10 amino acids. The CDR3: CSGLDTEAFF. The CDR3 DNA reads as TGCAGCGGCCTAGACACTGAAGCTTTCTTT.

This chain links TRBV5-1 with TRBJ2-1, with 9 bases matching TRBD1. The CDR3 runs to 17 residues. V trimming: 2 bases; J trimming: 6 bases; junction bases outside the gene matches: 12. The germline V gene has CDR1 SGHRS and CDR2 YFSETQ. The CDR3 here is CASSLTGTGRAGNEQFF. CDR3 nucleotides: TGCGCCAGCAGCTTAACCGGGACAGGGAGGGCAGGCAATGAGCAGTTCTTC.

This clonotype was counted between two and nine times. The rearrangement joins TRBV15 to TRBJ1-5, with a weak D call TRBD1 (5 bases). CDR1 LNHNV and CDR2 YYDKDF come from the germline V gene (reference sequence). The CDR3 sequence is 12 residues long. V lost 1 base, J lost 10 bases, and 8 bases lay in between. CDR3 residues: CATSRAQGPQHF. The CDR3 nucleotides are TGTGCCACCAGCAGAGCTCAGGGACCCCAGCATTTT. Based on the CDR3 plus reference TRBV15 and TRBJ1-5, the full variable domain is DAMVIQNPRYQVTQFGKPVTLSCSQTLNHNVMYWYQQKSSQAPKLLFHYYDKDFNNEADTPDNFQSRRPNTSFCFLDIRSPGLGDTAMYLCATSRAQGPQHFGDGTRLSIL.

V is TRBV19 and J is TRBJ2-5; 12 bases match TRBD2. Trimming cost V 5 bases and J 6 bases; bases outside gene matches: 4. Germline CDR1 is LNHDA and CDR2 is SQIVND (reference sequence). The CDR3 totals 14 residues. CDR3 bases: TGTGCCAGTAGTGCGACTAGCGGGAGTCAGACCCAGTACTTC. This sequence encodes CASSATSGSQTQYF. The entire variable domain, with the rest obtained from reference TRBV19 and TRBJ2-5, is as follows: DGGITQSPKYLFRKEGQNVTLSCEQNLNHDAMYWYRQDPGQGLRLIYYSQIVNDFQKGDIAEGYSVSREKKESFPLTVTSAQKNPTAFYLCASSATSGSQTQYFGPGTRLLVL.

This clonotype was picked up a small number of times. This sequence joins TRBV5-1 and TRBJ2-3, with 8 bases identical to TRBD2. This CDR3 comprises 16 residues. V was clipped by 2 bases and J by 0 bases; unmatched bases: 5. Germline V gene lookup returns CDR1 SGHRS and CDR2 YFSETQ. CDR3 coding DNA: TGCGCCAGCAGCTTACCCAGCGGGGGAAGCACAGATACGCAGTATTTT. This codes for CASSLPSGGSTDTQYF.

This clonotype occurred a few times. The J gene is TRBJ2-1, the V gene TRBV7-9; D is unresolved. This CDR3 has 15 amino acids. Trimming stripped 4 bases from V and 4 bases from J, with 14 bases between. Looked up from germline, CDR1 is SEHNR and CDR2 is FQNEAQ (reference sequence). The CDR3 DNA follows: TGTGCCAGCAGCTCCGATGGTAGCAGATACAATGAGCAGTTCTTC. Amino acid sequence: CASSSDGSRYNEQFF.

The chain uses TRBV12-3 or TRBV12-4 and TRBJ1-3, with D possibly TRBD1 on 5 matching bases. Trimming left V 2 bases short and J 6 bases short, with 17 bases between. The CDR3 is made up of 16 amino acids. The CDR3 bases are TGTGCCAGCAGTTTATATGCTGGGGGAGGCCAAAACACCATATATTTT. As protein: CASSLYAGGGQNTIYF.

In this sample, this clonotype turned up many times. The chain combines TRBV20-1 with TRBJ2-7; 9 nucleotides line up with TRBD1. Germline V CDR1 and CDR2: DFQATT, SNEGSKA (reference sequence). The V gene end was trimmed by 4 bases and the J gene end by 4 bases; junction bases not matched to a gene: 2. CDR3 length equals 12 residues. CDR3 region: CSATGTGYEQYF. CDR3 nucleotide sequence: TGCAGTGCTACCGGGACAGGGTACGAGCAGTACTTC.

This clonotype occurred a few times. The gene calls are TRBV28 and TRBJ2-1; 7 positions match TRBD2. CDR1 and CDR2 (germline): MDHEN, SYDVKM. The CDR3 covers 14 residues. Trimming cost V 4 bases and J 7 bases; bases outside gene matches: 7. The CDR3 sequence: CASSYDGRRNEQFF. The CDR3 region has the DNA TGTGCCAGCAGTTACGACGGGAGGAGGAATGAGCAGTTCTTC. Full variable domain (rest looked up from reference TRBV28 and TRBJ2-1): DVKVTQSSRYLVKRTGEKVFLECVQDMDHENMFWYRQDPGLGLRLIYFSYDVKMKEKGDIPEGYSVSREKKERFSLILESASTNQTSMYLCASSYDGRRNEQFFGPGTRLTVL.

This clonotype was detected only a few times. The gene calls are TRBV19 and TRBJ1-5, with TRBD1 matching 8 bases. With V trimmed by 6 bases and J by 0 bases, 4 bases remained unmatched. Per germline, CDR1 LNHDA and CDR2 SQIVND (reference sequence). The CDR3 contains 15 residues. The CDR3 spells CASRVQGGSNQPQHF. Written as DNA, the CDR3 is TGTGCCAGTAGAGTACAGGGGGGTAGCAATCAGCCCCAGCATTTT.

The table lists this clonotype with a few counts. The V gene is TRBV20-1, the J gene TRBJ2-1, with 9 bases matching TRBD2. This CDR3 spans 13 amino acids. Germline V gene lookup returns CDR1 DFQATT and CDR2 SNEGSKA (reference sequence). Trimming removed 6 bases from V and 7 bases from J; junction bases left unmatched: 7. Here the CDR3 reads CSATAGGNNEQFF. The CDR3 nucleotides read TGCAGTGCCACAGCGGGAGGCAATAATGAGCAGTTCTTC.

This clonotype was detected a few times. The rearrangement uses TRBV3-1 and TRBJ1-1; the match to TRBD1 covers 7 bases. Germline V gene data show CDR1 as LGHDT and CDR2 as YNNKEL (reference sequence). The CDR3 spans 14 residues. Losses at the gene ends were 6 bases for V and 4 bases for J; bases not matched to a gene: 8. This CDR3 reads CASSLNRGRTEAFF. The DNA for the CDR3 is TGTGCCAGCAGTCTTAACAGGGGTCGCACTGAAGCTTTCTTT.

This clonotype was counted many times. The chain joins TRBV6-1 to TRBJ2-1; D uncertain. Germline CDR1 MNHNS, CDR2 SASEGT. This CDR3 is built from 13 residues. Trimming left V 3 bases short and J 2 bases short, with 5 bases between. The CDR3 region has the DNA TGTGCCAGCAGTGAGGTCCCCTACAATGAGCAGTTCTTC. It translates to CASSEVPYNEQFF.

In its sample, this clonotype was seen a few times. CDR3 nucleotide sequence: TGTGCCAGCAGACCCCCTGAGCAGTTCTTC. Protein product: CASRPPEQFF. The V call is TRBV2, the J call TRBJ2-1; no definite D call. V gave up 6 bases and J gave up 9 bases, with 6 bases separating them. The CDR3 contains 10 residues. CDR1 is SNHLY and CDR2 is FYNNEI in the germline V gene.

This clonotype was observed a few times. The V and J genes are TRBV10-3 and TRBJ2-7; D possibly corresponds to TRBD1 (5 bases). In germline, CDR1 is ENHRY, CDR2 SYGVKD. The CDR3 is 15 amino acids. Trimming took 3 bases from V and 0 from J, leaving 12 bases between them. CDR3 bases: TGTGCCATCAGTGACTCAGGGATGAGCTCCTACGAGCAGTACTTC. Protein sequence: CAISDSGMSSYEQYF.

This clonotype showed up just a few times. V usage is TRBV5-1 and J usage is TRBJ2-3, with D tentatively TRBD1 or TRBD2 (5 bases each). Germline V gene sequence: CDR1 SGHRS, CDR2 YFSETQ. The CDR3 length is 15 residues. Trimming pared 0 bases from V and 2 bases from J, leaving 10 bases between. The CDR3 sequence is CASSLARGTTDTQYF. Here the CDR3 DNA reads TGCGCCAGCAGCTTGGCCCGAGGGACCACAGATACGCAGTATTTT. The full variable domain, completed using reference TRBV5-1 and TRBJ2-3, is KAGVTQTPRYLIKTRGQQVTLSCSPISGHRSVSWYQQTPGQGLQFLFEYFSETQRNKGNFPGRFSGRQFSNSRSEMNVSTLELGDSALYLCASSLARGTTDTQYFGPGTRLTVL.

The chain links TRBV29-1 to TRBJ2-7, with D possibly matching TRBD2 (5 bases). CDR3 size: 12 residues. The germline gives CDR1 SQVTM, CDR2 ANQGSEA. V was trimmed by 4 bases and J by 3 bases, leaving 10 bases between them. The CDR3: CSVGRSSYEQYF. In DNA form, the CDR3 reads TGCAGCGTTGGGAGGAGCAGCTACGAGCAGTACTTC.

This clonotype was counted many times. The CDR3 DNA sequence: TGTGCCAGCAGTACAAATCAGAACACTGAAGCTTTCTTT. Encoded protein: CASSTNQNTEAFF. The chain recombines TRBV12-3 or TRBV12-4 with TRBJ1-1; D gene unclear. This CDR3 region has 13 residues. Trimming took off 5 bases at V and 1 base at J, with 8 bases between the two ends.

This clonotype was found a few times. The chain couples TRBV4-1 to TRBJ2-2; D is tentatively TRBD1 or TRBD2 (5 bases each). Trimming stripped 4 bases from V and 5 bases from J, with 17 bases between. CDR3 length: 16 residues. Germline CDR1 reads MGHRA; CDR2 reads YSYEKL. Here the CDR3 DNA reads TGCGCCAGCAGCCCTCCGGGACGGACACAAACCGGGGAGCTGTTTTTT. Translating it yields CASSPPGRTQTGELFF.

CDR3 DNA sequence: TGTGCCAGCAGTTTTTTTCCGGGACGGGCAACTAATGAAAAACTGTTTTTT. This codes for CASSFFPGRATNEKLFF. The chain couples TRBV12-3 or TRBV12-4 to TRBJ1-4; D possibly corresponds to TRBD1 (5 bases). V lost 3 bases and J 0 bases, leaving 14 bases between the germline ends. This CDR3 spans 17 amino acids.

This clonotype was picked up many times. The chain is built from TRBV18 and TRBJ2-1; tentative D call: TRBD1 (6 bases). CDR3 length equals 16 residues. Trimming took 3 bases from V and 7 from J, leaving 19 bases between them. Per the germline V gene, CDR1 is KGHSH and CDR2 is LQKENI. The CDR3 region is CASSPRQEFSGNEQFF. The CDR3 DNA is TGTGCCAGCTCACCCAGACAGGAATTTTCGGGGAATGAGCAGTTCTTC.

This clonotype was detected only a few times. In DNA form, the CDR3 reads TGTGCCACCAGTGATTCCGCACGGTTTTGGGCAGGGACCTCCTACGAGCAGTACTTC. Protein sequence: CATSDSARFWAGTSYEQYF. The chain employs TRBV24-1 and TRBJ2-7, with D tentatively TRBD1 or TRBD2 (5 bases each). Trimming left V 2 bases short and J 0 bases short, with 22 bases between. This CDR3 comprises 19 residues. The germline CDR1 and CDR2 sequences are KGHDR and SFDVKD.

This chain links TRBV12-3 or TRBV12-4 with TRBJ2-7, with D possibly called TRBD1 or TRBD2 (5 bases each). CDR3 length: 14 residues. V lost 5 bases and J lost 2, with 13 bases in between. The CDR3 DNA sequence: TGTGCCAGCAGTCTCCGGGACGGTCCCTACGAGCAGTACTTC. It translates to CASSLRDGPYEQYF.